Shown below are 7 T cell receptor beta chains from a single sample sequenced in a study of cytomegalovirus exposure and HLA in healthy donors. This PCR relied on a set of 60 Vbeta primers and 13 Jbeta primers. Using immunoSEQ multiplex PCR, the repertoire was profiled, and TCRdb retains in-frame clones only, with some absent. The data hold approximately 180,000 clones, with over 60% observed a single time. The sample was PBMCs. The receptors originated from a woman aged 40 to 50 in good health and CMV-seronegative.

The V call is TRBV19, the J call TRBJ2-6, with TRBD2 as a possible D gene (5 bases). CDR1 is LNHDA and CDR2 is SQIVND in the germline V gene (reference sequence). This CDR3 region has 17 residues. The V and J ends lost 5 bases and 0 bases respectively, with 14 bases between them. As DNA, the CDR3 is TGTGCCAGTAGTGAACACGCAGCGGCCTCTGGGGCCAACGTCCTGACTTTC. Protein sequence: CASSEHAAASGANVLTF.

V usage is TRBV19 and J usage is TRBJ1-1; 10 bases are a match to TRBD1. Trimming cost V 5 bases and J 4 bases; bases outside gene matches: 7. Per germline, CDR1 LNHDA and CDR2 SQIVND (reference sequence). CDR3 size: 15 residues. The CDR3: CASSPGQGRSTEAFF. CDR3 coding DNA: TGTGCCAGTAGTCCGGGACAGGGGAGGAGCACTGAAGCTTTCTTT.

The rearrangement uses TRBV4-3 and TRBJ2-3; 9 positions match TRBD1. V lost 2 bases, J lost 5 bases, and 11 bases stayed unmatched. Germline V gene sequence: CDR1 LGHNA, CDR2 YSLEER. This CDR3 has 17 residues. The CDR3 DNA reads TGCGCCAGCAGCCAACACCTCCGGGACAGGGAAATAGATACGCAGTATTTT. It specifies CASSQHLRDREIDTQYF.

The V call is TRBV4-3, the J call TRBJ2-5, with D perhaps TRBD1 (6 bases). Germline V gene sequence: CDR1 LGHNA, CDR2 YSLEER. Between the trimmed V and J ends, which lost 3 bases and 0 bases, there was a span of 20 bases. There are 18 residues in the CDR3. DNA of the CDR3: TGCGCCAGCAGCCAGGGCACAGGGAATGGAAACTACCAAGAGACCCAGTACTTC. Protein product: CASSQGTGNGNYQETQYF.

There are a few counts of this clone. This chain joins TRBV18 and TRBJ2-7; a weak D match, TRBD2 (6 bases). Deletions cut 3 bases from V and 2 bases from J, with 11 bases between. Germline CDR1 is KGHSH and CDR2 is LQKENI. This CDR3 comprises 14 residues. The CDR3 region is CASSPPGVTYEQYV. CDR3 sequence (DNA): TGTGCCAGCTCACCTCCGGGGGTAACCTACGAGCAGTACGTC.

The CDR3 reads CASSPERQGREKLFF. In DNA, the CDR3 is TGTGCCAGCAGCCCCGAGAGACAGGGGAGAGAAAAACTGTTTTTT. The rearrangement uses TRBV9 and TRBJ1-4; 8 nucleotides line up with TRBD1. The V segment lost 4 bases and the J segment 8 bases; nucleotides outside the gene matches: 10. Germline V gene lookup returns CDR1 SGDLS and CDR2 YYNGEE. This CDR3 spans 15 amino acids. Filled out from reference TRBV9 and TRBJ1-4, the complete variable domain reads DSGVTQTPKHLITATGQRVTLRCSPRSGDLSVYWYQQSLDQGLQFLIQYYNGEERAKGNILERFSAQQFPDLHSELNLSSLELGDSALYFCASSPERQGREKLFFGSGTQLSVL.

In its sample, this clone was seen a few times. The chain recombines TRBV29-1 with TRBJ1-1; D remains unclear. The CDR3 length is 9 residues. Trimming cost V 7 bases and J 7 bases, with 7 bases left between them. The germline gives CDR1 SQVTM, CDR2 ANQGSEA. This CDR3 is CSGGLEAFF. The CDR3 region has the DNA TGCAGCGGCGGTCTTGAAGCTTTCTTT.